This T cell receptor (beta chain) was obtained from a study of T cells in Graves' hyperthyroidism and ophthalmopathy. Amplified regions were TCR beta CDR3 sequences from RNA transcripts. With the HTBI primer set, the TCR CDR3 went through a first round of RT-PCR. TCRdb processed the multiplex PCR reads anew with MiXCR; each CDR3 protein has one entry. This sample carries nearly 750,000 distinct CDR3 sequences, approximately 36% of them seen once, and the ten largest clones take around 29%. This clonotype has a count of ten or more. Trimming shortened V by 7 bases and J by 0 bases, and 10 bases separated the two germline ends. Germline assignment: CDR1 SEHNR and CDR2 FQNEAQ (reference sequence). The CDR3 has 13 amino acids.

Source material: blood. The chain uses TRBV7-9 and TRBJ2-7; possibly TRBD2 for D (5 bases). This TCR was sampled from a woman aged 40 to 50 with Graves' hyperthyroidism. The chain's CDR3 is CASKRENSYEQYF. CDR3 in DNA: TGTGCCAGCAAAAGGGAGAACTCCTACGAGCAGTACTTC.